This T cell receptor beta chain was retrieved from a study of T cells after yellow fever vaccination. Turning to the study itself: Fractions containing few cells were prepared with SMART-Seq v4 Ultra Low Input. General study findings and limits: It was a small share of clonotypes that appeared in both CD4 and CD8 compartments. Any FACS-sorted repertoire could hold abundant clonotypes that contaminate it from the bulk population.

Researchers made TCR cDNA using 5'RACE template switching, and this step added a universal primer site and UMIs. MiXCR was run by TCRdb on the 5' RACE reads, yielding one entry per CDR3 protein. The table lists a few hundred thousand distinct CDR3 sequences, about 5% of them singletons. From germline, CDR1 is SGHRS and CDR2 YFSETQ. The V gene end was trimmed by 4 bases and the J gene end by 2 bases; junction bases not matched to a gene: 8. The CDR3 contains 16 residues. This clonotype was recorded a few times. The antigen remains undetermined. The sequence derives from a man in his late teens or twenties who received the YFV17D yellow fever vaccine. The sequences come from CD4+ T cells sorted from PBMCs, collected on the day of the yellow fever booster vaccination. This sequence joins TRBV5-1 and TRBJ2-2; 7 bases align to TRBD1. The CDR3 is CASSPRAGGNTGELFF. CDR3 bases: TGCGCCAGCAGCCCTAGGGCAGGGGGTAACACCGGGGAGCTGTTTTTT.